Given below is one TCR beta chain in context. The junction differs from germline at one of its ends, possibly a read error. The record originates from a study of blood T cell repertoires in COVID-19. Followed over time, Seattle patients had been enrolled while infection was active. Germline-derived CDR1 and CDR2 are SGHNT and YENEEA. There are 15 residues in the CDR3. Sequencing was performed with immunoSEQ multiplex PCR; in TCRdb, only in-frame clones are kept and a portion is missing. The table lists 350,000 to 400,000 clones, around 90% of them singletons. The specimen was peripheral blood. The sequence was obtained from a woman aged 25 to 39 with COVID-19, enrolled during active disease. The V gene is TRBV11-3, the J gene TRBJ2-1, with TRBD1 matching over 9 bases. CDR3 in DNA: TGTGCCAGCAGACTGTCCGGGACAGGGTACAGTGAGCAGTTCTTC. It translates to CASRLSGTGYSEQFF.